These 17 T cell receptor beta chains were sequenced from one sample in a study of cytomegalovirus exposure and HLA in healthy donors. In the PCR, 60 Vbeta and 13 Jbeta primers were used. The method was immunoSEQ multiplex PCR; TCRdb's version includes in-frame clones alone and lacks a portion of them. The sample has roughly 100,000 clones; roughly 78% are singletons. The sample consisted of PBMCs. The receptors were gathered from a woman between 35 and 50 years old in good health and CMV-seronegative.

The rearrangement links TRBV9 to TRBJ2-7, with TRBD2 matching over 8 bases. Germline values: CDR1 SGDLS, CDR2 YYNGEE. The CDR3 consists of 15 residues. J was trimmed by 2 bases and V by 0 bases; bases with no gene match: 4. The CDR3 bases are TGTGCCAGCAGCGTAGTGGACGGGAGGGCCTACGAGCAGTACTTC. Residues: CASSVVDGRAYEQYF.

J is TRBJ1-1 and V is TRBV5-6; no clear D gene. Germline assignment: CDR1 SGHDT and CDR2 YYEEEE. The CDR3 contains 12 residues. With 0 bases removed from V and 7 bases from J, the gap between germline ends came to 7 bases. CDR3 amino acids: CASSLASGEAFF. The CDR3 DNA reads TGTGCCAGCAGCTTGGCCTCGGGTGAAGCTTTCTTT.

This clone was seen a few times. The J gene is TRBJ1-5, the V gene TRBV27; TRBD1 agrees at 7 bases. CDR1 is MNHEY, CDR2 SMNVEV, per germline (reference sequence). Trimming removed 4 bases from V and 2 bases from J; junction bases left unmatched: 14. The CDR3 runs 18 residues. The CDR3 sequence: CASSSRTGTLSRNQPQHF. For the CDR3, the DNA is TGTGCCAGCAGTTCCCGGACAGGAACATTATCGCGCAATCAGCCCCAGCATTTT.

This sequence joins TRBV30 and TRBJ2-5; 10 nucleotides match TRBD1. CDR1 is GTSNPN and CDR2 is SVGIG in the germline V gene (reference sequence). This CDR3 has 16 residues. Losses at the gene ends were 2 bases for V and 6 bases for J; bases not matched to a gene: 12. The CDR3 DNA reads as TGTGCCTGGAGTCCGAAACCGGGACAGGGGTGGAAGACCCAGTACTTC. Translating it yields CAWSPKPGQGWKTQYF. The full variable domain, with the rest looked up from reference TRBV30 and TRBJ2-5, is SQTIHQWPATLVQPVGSPLSLECTVEGTSNPNLYWYRQAAGRGLQLLFYSVGIGQISSEVPQNLSASRPQDRQFILSSKKLLLSDSGFYLCAWSPKPGQGWKTQYFGPGTRLLVL.

CDR3 sequence (DNA): TGTGCCAGCAGTGAAGCCGACTATCGCTCCTACGAGCAGTACTTC. Protein: CASSEADYRSYEQYF. The chain combines TRBV6-1 with TRBJ2-7; D might be TRBD2 (5 bases). The germline CDR1 and CDR2 sequences are MNHNS and SASEGT. V gave up 0 bases and J gave up 0 bases, with 9 bases separating them. The CDR3 sequence is 15 residues long.

The genes are TRBV11-2 and TRBJ1-2; a possible D gene is TRBD1 (6 bases). This CDR3 comprises 13 residues. V shed 5 bases and J shed 4 bases, with 11 bases lying between them. Germline V gives CDR1 SGHAT, CDR2 FQNNGV. DNA for the CDR3: TGTGCCAGCAGCGGGGGGGCAGCCTATGGCTACACCTTC. It yields the protein CASSGGAAYGYTF.

The chain carries TRBV5-1 and TRBJ2-7; D call uncertain. The CDR3 extends over 15 amino acids. Germline V gene lookup returns CDR1 SGHRS and CDR2 YFSETQ. Trimming stripped 4 bases from V and 4 bases from J, with 18 bases between. Here the CDR3 reads CASSPDGQPVYEQYF. CDR3 bases: TGCGCCAGCAGCCCTGATGGGCAGCCCGTGTACGAGCAGTACTTC.

The chain uses TRBV10-3 and TRBJ2-1; the match to TRBD1 covers 7 bases. CDR1 and CDR2 (germline): ENHRY, SYGVKD. The J segment lost 3 bases and the V segment lost 10 bases, leaving 9 bases of the junction unmatched. This CDR3 region has 14 residues. The CDR3 loop is CATSDRAGYNEQFF. The CDR3 region has the DNA TGTGCCACTTCCGACAGGGCTGGCTACAATGAGCAGTTCTTC.

The chain has TRBV9 and TRBJ2-1; a possible D gene is TRBD2 (6 bases). Looked up from germline, CDR1 is SGDLS and CDR2 is YYNGEE. The V end was cut by 0 bases, the J end by 2 bases, with 9 bases between. There are 15 residues in the CDR3. CDR3: CASSVVGGPYNEQFF. The CDR3 bases are TGTGCCAGCAGCGTAGTAGGAGGGCCCTACAATGAGCAGTTCTTC.

This chain links TRBV7-2 with TRBJ1-2, with a tentative D call TRBD1 (5 bases). The CDR3 covers 13 residues. V lost 1 base and J lost 5, with 8 bases in between. Germline CDR1 and CDR2: SGHTA and FQGNSA. CDR3 coding DNA: TGTGCCAGCAGCTTAGGGGGCCTTTATGGCTACACCTTC. Encoded protein: CASSLGGLYGYTF. Full variable domain (rest looked up from reference TRBV7-2 and TRBJ1-2): GAGVSQSPSNKVTEKGKDVELRCDPISGHTALYWYRQSLGQGLEFLIYFQGNSAPDKSGLPSDRFSAERTGGSVSTLTIQRTQQEDSAVYLCASSLGGLYGYTFGSGTRLTVV.

The V call is TRBV2, the J call TRBJ2-3, with 8 bases identical to TRBD2. Per the germline V gene, CDR1 is SNHLY and CDR2 is FYNNEI. V lost 8 bases and J lost 1; bases outside the gene matches: 8. CDR3 length equals 15 residues. CDR3 bases: TGTGCCAGCGGTAGACGGGGGGGCGGCACAGATACGCAGTATTTT. Protein: CASGRRGGGTDTQYF.

The chain couples TRBV2 to TRBJ2-7; D is possibly TRBD2 (5 bases). The V gene's germline CDR1 is SNHLY and CDR2 FYNNEI. Trimming took 4 bases from V and 2 from J, leaving 15 bases between them. The CDR3 consists of 15 residues. The chain's CDR3 is CASSAGSLETYEQYF. The CDR3 DNA sequence: TGTGCCAGCAGTGCTGGGAGCTTAGAGACCTACGAGCAGTACTTC.

This chain joins TRBV10-3 and TRBJ2-3, with D possibly TRBD1 on 6 matching bases. Germline V gene data show CDR1 as ENHRY and CDR2 as SYGVKD. Trimming removed 5 bases at V and 2 bases at J, with 8 bases between. This CDR3 has 13 amino acids. CDR3 DNA sequence: TGTGCCATCAGTCCAGGGGTCACAGATACGCAGTATTTT. Its protein is CAISPGVTDTQYF.

The V gene is TRBV7-8, the J gene TRBJ2-2; 9 bases are a match to TRBD1. Germline V gene sequence: CDR1 SGHVS, CDR2 FQNEAQ. CDR3 length: 16 residues. The V and J ends lost 6 bases and 1 base, in that order; junction bases with no gene match: 6. In DNA, the CDR3 is TGTGCCAGCAGTAAACAGGGGGCTGTGAACACCGGGGAGCTGTTTTTT. Translation: CASSKQGAVNTGELFF.

Here the CDR3 DNA reads TGTGCCAGTAGTATTCGAACAGGGATGGGCGAAAAACTGTTTTTT. This translates into CASSIRTGMGEKLFF. The gene calls are TRBV19 and TRBJ1-4; D possibly corresponds to TRBD1 (6 bases). The germline V and J ends were trimmed by 3 bases and 8 bases, with 16 bases remaining between them. CDR3 length: 15 amino acids. CDR1 and CDR2 from the germline V gene are LNHDA and SQIVND (reference sequence).

The V call is TRBV5-1, the J call TRBJ2-2; TRBD2 matches 8 bases. Germline lookup yields CDR1 SGHRS and CDR2 YFSETQ. With 4 bases clipped from V and 0 bases from J, the junction kept 2 bases outside the gene matches. The CDR3 consists of 15 residues. In DNA, the CDR3 is TGCGCCAGCAGCCCGGGACTAGCGAACACCGGGGAGCTGTTTTTT. Translating it yields CASSPGLANTGELFF.

The chain couples TRBV5-6 to TRBJ2-7, with a weak D call TRBD2 (7 bases). V lost 2 bases and J 4 bases, leaving 10 bases between the germline ends. Per the germline V gene, CDR1 is SGHDT and CDR2 is YYEEEE. The CDR3 is 13 residues long. The CDR3 protein is CASSLQGGYEQYF. The CDR3 DNA is TGTGCCAGCAGCTTACAGGGAGGGTACGAGCAGTACTTC.